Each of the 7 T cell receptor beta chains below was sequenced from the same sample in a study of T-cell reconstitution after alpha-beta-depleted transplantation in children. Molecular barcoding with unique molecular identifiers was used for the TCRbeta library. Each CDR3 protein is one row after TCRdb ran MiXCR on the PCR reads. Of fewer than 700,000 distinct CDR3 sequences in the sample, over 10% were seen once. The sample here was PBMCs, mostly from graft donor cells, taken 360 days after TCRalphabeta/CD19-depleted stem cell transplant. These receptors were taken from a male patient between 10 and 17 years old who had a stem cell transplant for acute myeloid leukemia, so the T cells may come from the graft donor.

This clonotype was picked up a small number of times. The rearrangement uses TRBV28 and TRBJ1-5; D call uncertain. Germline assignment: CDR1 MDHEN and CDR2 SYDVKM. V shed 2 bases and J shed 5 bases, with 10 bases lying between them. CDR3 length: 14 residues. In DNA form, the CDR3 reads TGTGCCAGCAGTTTAGGACTTGCATATCAGCCCCAGCATTTT. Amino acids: CASSLGLAYQPQHF.

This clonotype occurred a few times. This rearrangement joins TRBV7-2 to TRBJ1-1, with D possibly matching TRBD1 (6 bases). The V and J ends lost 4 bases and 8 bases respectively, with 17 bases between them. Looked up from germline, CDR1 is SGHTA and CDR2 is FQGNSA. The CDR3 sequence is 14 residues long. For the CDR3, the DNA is TGTGCCAGCAGCTCATACCGCAGGGGCTTAGAAGCTTTCTTT. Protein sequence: CASSSYRRGLEAFF.

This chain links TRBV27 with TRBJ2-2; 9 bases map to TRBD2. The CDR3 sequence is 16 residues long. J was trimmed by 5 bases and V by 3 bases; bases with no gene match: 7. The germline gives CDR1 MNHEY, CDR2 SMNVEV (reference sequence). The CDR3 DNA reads TGTGCCAGCAGTTTTATGGCGGGAGGGCCGACCGGGGAGCTGTTTTTT. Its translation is CASSFMAGGPTGELFF.

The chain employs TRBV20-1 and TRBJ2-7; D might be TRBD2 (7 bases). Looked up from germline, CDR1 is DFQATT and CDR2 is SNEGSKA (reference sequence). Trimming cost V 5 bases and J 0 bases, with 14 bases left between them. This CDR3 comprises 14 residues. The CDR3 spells CSAAGAVSSYEQYF. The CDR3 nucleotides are TGCAGTGCTGCGGGGGCCGTAAGCTCCTACGAGCAGTACTTC.

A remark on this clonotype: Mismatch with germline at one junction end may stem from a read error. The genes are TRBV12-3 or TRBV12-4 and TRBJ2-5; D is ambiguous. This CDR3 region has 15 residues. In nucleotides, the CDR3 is TGTGCCAGCAGTTTAGCGTCCAGTAACCAGGAGACCCAGTACTTC. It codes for CASSLASSNQETQYF.

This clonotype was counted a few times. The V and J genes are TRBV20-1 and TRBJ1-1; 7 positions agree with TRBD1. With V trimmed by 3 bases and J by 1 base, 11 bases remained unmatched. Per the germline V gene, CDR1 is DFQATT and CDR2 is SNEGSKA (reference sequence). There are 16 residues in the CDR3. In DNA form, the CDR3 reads TGCAGTGCTAGGTTGGGGACCGGGACAGCGAACACTGAAGCTTTCTTT. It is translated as CSARLGTGTANTEAFF.

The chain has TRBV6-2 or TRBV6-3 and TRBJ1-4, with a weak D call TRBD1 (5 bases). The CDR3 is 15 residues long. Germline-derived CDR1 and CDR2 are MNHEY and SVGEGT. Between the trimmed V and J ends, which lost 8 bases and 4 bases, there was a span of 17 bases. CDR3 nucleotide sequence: TGTGCCAGCCCACCTAACCGGGACCTTAATGAAAAACTGTTTTTT. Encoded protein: CASPPNRDLNEKLFF.